This T cell receptor beta chain stems from a study of blood T cell repertoires in COVID-19. The overall study: Nucleic acid was either cDNA or gDNA, and it came from T cells, B-cell-depleted T cells, or PBMCs.

The CDR3 covers 12 residues. V lost 5 bases to trimming and J lost 8 bases, with 12 bases between them. From germline, CDR1 is MNHEY and CDR2 SVGAGI. Participants spanned ages about 18 to 90 years and resided in about 24 US areas. Per the original data handling: From reference gene primer amplification, estimates of nucleated cell counts were derived. TCRdb's table, derived via immunoSEQ multiplex PCR, lists solely in-frame clones and lacks some. That table supplies the V and J calls and clone size; D and trimming were determined from the DNA. The table lists 350,000 to 400,000 clones, about 88% of them singletons, with roughly 1.2% in the top ten.

Sequenced sample: PBMCs or T cells enriched from blood (not recorded which). This chain uses TRBV6-5 with TRBJ1-2, with D possibly TRBD1 on 5 matching bases. The clonotype originates from a woman under 30 who had recovered from COVID-19. The CDR3: CASSPPGGGYTF. CDR3 DNA: TGTGCCAGCAGTCCCCCCGGGGGAGGCTACACCTTC.